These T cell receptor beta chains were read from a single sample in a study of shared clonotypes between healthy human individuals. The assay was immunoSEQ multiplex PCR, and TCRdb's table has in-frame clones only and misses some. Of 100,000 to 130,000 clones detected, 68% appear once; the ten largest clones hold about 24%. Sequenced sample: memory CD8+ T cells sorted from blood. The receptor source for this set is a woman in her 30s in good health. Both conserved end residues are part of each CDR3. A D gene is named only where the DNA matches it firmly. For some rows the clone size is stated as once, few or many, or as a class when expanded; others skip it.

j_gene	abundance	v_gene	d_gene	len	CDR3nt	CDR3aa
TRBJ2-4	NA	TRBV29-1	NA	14	TGCAGCGTTGGGGGTCGAGGGGATGCAGACATTCAGTACTTC	CSVGGRGDADIQYF
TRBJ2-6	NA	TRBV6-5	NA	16	TGTGCCAGCAGTTATACTCTTACCCTAGGGGCCAACGTCCTGACTTTC	CASSYTLTLGANVLTF
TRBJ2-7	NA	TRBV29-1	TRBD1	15	TGCAGCGTTGAATTAGTAGGGACAGGGACGTACGAGCAGTACTTC	CSVELVGTGTYEQYF
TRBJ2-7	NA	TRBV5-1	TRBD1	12	TGCGCCAGCACGGACAGGGACTACGAGCAGTACTTC	CASTDRDYEQYF
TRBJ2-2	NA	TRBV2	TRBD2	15	TGTGCCAGCATTGGTCCGGGAGGGCCAACCGGGGAGCTGTTTTTT	CASIGPGGPTGELFF
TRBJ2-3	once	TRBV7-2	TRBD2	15	TGTGCCAGCAGCTTAGGCAGCGGGAGGCCTAATACGCAGTATTTT	CASSLGSGRPNTQYF
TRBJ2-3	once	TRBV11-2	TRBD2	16	TGTGCCAGCAGCTTAGATCTCAGCGGGAGTGCAGATACGCAGTATTTT	CASSLDLSGSADTQYF
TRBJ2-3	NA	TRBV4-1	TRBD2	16	TGCGCCAGCAGCGTGGGACTAGCGGGGCTTCTATATACGCAGTATTTT	CASSVGLAGLLYTQYF
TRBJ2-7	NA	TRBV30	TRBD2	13	TGTGCCTGGACGGGACTAGCGGACTACGAGCAGTACTTC	CAWTGLADYEQYF
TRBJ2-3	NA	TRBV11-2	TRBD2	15	TGTGCCAGCAGCGTTAGCGGGATGAGCACAGATACGCAGTATTTT	CASSVSGMSTDTQYF
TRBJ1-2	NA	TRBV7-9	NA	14	TGTGCCAGCAGCTCAGCCCAGGGGATCTATGGCTACACCTTC	CASSSAQGIYGYTF
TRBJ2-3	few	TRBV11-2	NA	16	TGTGCCAGCAGCTTAGGGGGCCTCCCTTTCACAGATACGCAGTATTTT	CASSLGGLPFTDTQYF
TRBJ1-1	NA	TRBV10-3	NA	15	TGTGCCATCAGTGGGGCTGGGAGCAGGAACACTGAAGCTTTCTTT	CAISGAGSRNTEAFF
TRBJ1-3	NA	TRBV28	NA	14	TGTGCCAGCAGTTTAGCCAGGGCAGGAAACACCATATATTTT	CASSLARAGNTIYF
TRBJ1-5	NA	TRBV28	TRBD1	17	TGTGCCAGCAGTTTATTGTCAGGGGGCTTGCTTGGACAGCCCCAGCATTTT	CASSLLSGGLLGQPQHF
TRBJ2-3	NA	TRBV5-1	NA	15	TGCGCCAGCAGCTTGGCCGGGTGGGCCACAGATACGCAGTATTTT	CASSLAGWATDTQYF
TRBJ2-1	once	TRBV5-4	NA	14	TGTGCCAGCAGCTTCGGGAACGCGCTGGGTGAGCAGTTCTTC	CASSFGNALGEQFF
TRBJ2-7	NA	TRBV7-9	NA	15	TGTGCCAGCAGCTTAGGGCTAACAGGGACGCACGAGCAGTACTTC	CASSLGLTGTHEQYF
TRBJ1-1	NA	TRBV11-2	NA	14	TGTGCCAGCGCCGCTATGACGGGTAACACTGAAGCTTTCTTT	CASAAMTGNTEAFF
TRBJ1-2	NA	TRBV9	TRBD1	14	TGTGCCAGCAGCGTAGAACAGGGGAACTATGGCTACACCTTC	CASSVEQGNYGYTF
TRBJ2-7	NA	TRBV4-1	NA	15	TGCGCCAGCAGCCAAGTGGCTAGCAGTAACTACGAGCAGTACTTC	CASSQVASSNYEQYF
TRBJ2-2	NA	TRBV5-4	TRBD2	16	TGTGCCAGCAGCGCCAGGACTAGCGGGATCACCGGGGAGCTGTTTTTT	CASSARTSGITGELFF
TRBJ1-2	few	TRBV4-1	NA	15	TGCGCCAGCAGCCAAGAGACAGCTATGGGTTATGGCTACACCTTC	CASSQETAMGYGYTF
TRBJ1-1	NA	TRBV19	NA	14	TGTGCCAGTATCCAACCTCTGCCCCGCACTGAAGCTTTCTTT	CASIQPLPRTEAFF
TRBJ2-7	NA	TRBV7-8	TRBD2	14	TGTGCCAGCAGGCTAGCGGGAGAATCCTACGAGCAGTACTTC	CASRLAGESYEQYF
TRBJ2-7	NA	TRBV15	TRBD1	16	TGTGCCACCAGCAGAGATACCGCAGACAGGGGTTACGAGCAGTACTTC	CATSRDTADRGYEQYF
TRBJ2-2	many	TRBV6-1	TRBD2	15	TGTGCCAGCAGTAGCGGGAGGGATGGGGCCGGGGAGCTGTTTTTT	CASSSGRDGAGELFF
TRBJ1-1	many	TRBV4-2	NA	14	TGTGCCAGCAGCCCTGGGATGGAGAACACTGAAGCTTTCTTT	CASSPGMENTEAFF